What follows are 3 T cell receptor beta chains derived from one specimen sequenced in a study of cytomegalovirus exposure and HLA in healthy donors. A multiplex PCR was run with 60 Vbeta primers and 13 Jbeta primers. Profiling relied on immunoSEQ multiplex PCR, and the TCRdb table lists in-frame clones only, not all of them. The sample records about 170,000 clones, approximately 80% being singletons. The material sequenced was PBMCs. The receptors shown here come from a male donor in good health and CMV-seronegative.

This clone appeared a few times. This chain connects TRBV28 to TRBJ2-3, with TRBD2 matching over 8 bases. The trim removed 4 bases at V and 2 bases at J, leaving 8 bases unmatched. Germline V gene sequence: CDR1 MDHEN, CDR2 SYDVKM. The CDR3 has 16 residues. CDR3 in amino acids: CASSWGLGGNTDTQYF. The CDR3 coding sequence is TGTGCCAGCAGTTGGGGACTAGGTGGGAACACAGATACGCAGTATTTT.

The chain employs TRBV4-3 and TRBJ2-7, with a weak D call TRBD2 (5 bases). The CDR3 contains 15 residues. V lost 1 base to trimming and J lost 0 bases, with 10 bases between them. The germline V gene has CDR1 LGHNA and CDR2 YSLEER. CDR3 nucleotide sequence: TGCGCCAGCAGCCAAGTTCGGGGTAGCTCCTACGAGCAGTACTTC. Protein product: CASSQVRGSSYEQYF.

The chain is built from TRBV19 and TRBJ2-2; 8 bases are a match to TRBD1. Germline V gives CDR1 LNHDA, CDR2 SQIVND (reference sequence). This CDR3 spans 16 amino acids. Germline trimming cut 6 bases from V and 2 bases from J; bases unmatched to any gene: 8. CDR3 region: CASRRGGQGNTGELFF. In DNA, the CDR3 is TGTGCCAGTAGAAGGGGAGGACAGGGTAACACCGGGGAGCTGTTTTTT.